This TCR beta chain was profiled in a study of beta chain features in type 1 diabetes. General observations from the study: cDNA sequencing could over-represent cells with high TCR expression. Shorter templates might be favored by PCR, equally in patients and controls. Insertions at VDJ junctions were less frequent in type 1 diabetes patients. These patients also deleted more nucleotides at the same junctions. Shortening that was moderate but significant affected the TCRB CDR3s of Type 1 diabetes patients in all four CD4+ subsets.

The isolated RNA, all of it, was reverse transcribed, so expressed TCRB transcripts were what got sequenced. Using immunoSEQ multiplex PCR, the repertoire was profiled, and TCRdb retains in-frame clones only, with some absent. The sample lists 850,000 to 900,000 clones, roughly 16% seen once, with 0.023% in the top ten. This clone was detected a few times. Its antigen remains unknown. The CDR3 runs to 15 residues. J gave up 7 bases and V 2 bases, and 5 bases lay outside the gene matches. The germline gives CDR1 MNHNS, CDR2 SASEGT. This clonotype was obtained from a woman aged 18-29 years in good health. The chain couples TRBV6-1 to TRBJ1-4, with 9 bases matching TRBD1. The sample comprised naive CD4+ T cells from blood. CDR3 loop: CASSETGTGLEKLFF. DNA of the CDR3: TGTGCCAGCAGTGAAACCGGGACAGGGCTTGAAAAACTGTTTTTT.